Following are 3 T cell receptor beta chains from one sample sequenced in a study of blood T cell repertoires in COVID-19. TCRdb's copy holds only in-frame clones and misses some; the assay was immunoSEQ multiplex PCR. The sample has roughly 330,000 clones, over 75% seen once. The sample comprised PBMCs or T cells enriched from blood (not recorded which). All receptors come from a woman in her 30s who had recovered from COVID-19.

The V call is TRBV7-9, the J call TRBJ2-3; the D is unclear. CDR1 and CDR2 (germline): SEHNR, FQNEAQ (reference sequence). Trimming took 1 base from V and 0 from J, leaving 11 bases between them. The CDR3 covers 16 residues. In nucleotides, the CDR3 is TGTGCCAGCAGCTTAGTGGTCGTAACTAGCACAGATACGCAGTATTTT. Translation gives CASSLVVVTSTDTQYF.

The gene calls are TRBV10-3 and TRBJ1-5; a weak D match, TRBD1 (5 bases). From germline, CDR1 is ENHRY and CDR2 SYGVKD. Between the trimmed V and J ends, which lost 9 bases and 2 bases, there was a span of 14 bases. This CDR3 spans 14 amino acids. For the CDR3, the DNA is TGTGCCATAAGTTCGACGGGGGGCAATCAGCCCCAGCATTTT. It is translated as CAISSTGGNQPQHF.

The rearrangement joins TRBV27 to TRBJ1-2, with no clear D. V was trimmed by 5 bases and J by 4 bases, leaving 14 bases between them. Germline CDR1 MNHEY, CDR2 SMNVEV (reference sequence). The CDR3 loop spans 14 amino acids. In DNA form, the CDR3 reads TGTGCCAGCAGTCCCCGGGTCTTAACCTATGGCTACACCTTC. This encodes CASSPRVLTYGYTF.